The T cell receptor beta chain under discussion was sequenced for a study of blood T cell repertoires in COVID-19. Looking at the study overall: From the United States, Italy and Spain came samples of acute and convalescent COVID-19. In each case, the material was cDNA or gDNA derived from T cells, B-cell-depleted T cells, or PBMCs.

Authors' analysis steps: Amplifying reference gene primers gave estimates of nucleated cell counts. Method: immunoSEQ multiplex PCR; TCRdb's copy keeps in-frame clones and lacks some. V and J calls and clone size follow that table, whereas D and trimming were derived from the DNA. The sample lists 170,000 or so clones, 75% to 80% occurring once. CDR1 MNHEY and CDR2 SVGAGI come from the germline V gene. The CDR3 loop spans 14 amino acids. V was shortened by 6 bases and J by 8 bases, with 19 bases between the two germline ends. This receptor was taken from a woman between 70 and 85 years old with acute or convalescent COVID-19. The chain uses TRBV6-5 and TRBJ1-2, with a possible D match to TRBD1 (6 bases). The sequencing sample was made of peripheral blood. CDR3 residues: CASRTTRGNLGYTF. In DNA form, the CDR3 reads TGTGCCAGCAGGACAACCAGGGGAAATCTAGGCTACACCTTC.